The 10 T cell receptor beta chains below come from one sample, sequenced in a study of control samples from healthy donors and cancer patients. Only in-frame clones appear in the TCRdb table, and some are missing; sequencing was by immunoSEQ multiplex PCR. The table lists about 44,000 clones, 87% of them singletons, with 9.5% to 13% in the top ten. Source material: PBMCs. The receptors shown here come from a woman aged 60-75 years with lung cancer.

The chain is built from TRBV2 and TRBJ2-7; weak D call: TRBD1 (7 bases). This CDR3 has 14 amino acids. Per germline, CDR1 SNHLY and CDR2 FYNNEI. V gave up 7 bases and J gave up 5 bases, with 18 bases separating them. CDR3 in DNA: TGTGCCAGCAAATACAGGGGTCCGGGGGACGAGCAGTACTTC. Its protein product is CASKYRGPGDEQYF.

This chain links TRBV6-2 or TRBV6-3 with TRBJ2-7; TRBD2 is a possible D gene (6 bases). V lost 0 bases, J lost 0 bases, and 9 bases lay in between. The CDR3 contains 15 residues. CDR1 and CDR2 (germline): MNHEY, SVGEGT. The CDR3 region is CASSYSYGSSYEQYF. The DNA of the CDR3 is TGTGCCAGCAGTTACTCGTACGGGAGCTCCTACGAGCAGTACTTC.

This sequence joins TRBV13 and TRBJ2-7; a possible D gene is TRBD1 (6 bases). This CDR3 is 12 amino acids long. The germline V gene encodes CDR1 PRHDT and CDR2 FYEKMQ (reference sequence). V dropped 5 bases and J dropped 6 bases, with 11 bases sitting between them. The CDR3 spells CASSPMGAEQYF. In nucleotides, the CDR3 is TGTGCCAGCAGCCCGATGGGGGCCGAGCAGTACTTC.

This sequence joins TRBV11-2 and TRBJ2-2; a weak D match, TRBD1 (6 bases). This CDR3 has 14 amino acids. Trimming took off 8 bases at V and 5 bases at J, with 15 bases between the two ends. In germline, CDR1 is SGHAT, CDR2 FQNNGV. The DNA of the CDR3 is TGTGCCAGCCGTTCGGACAGATGGACCGGGGAGCTGTTTTTT. It specifies CASRSDRWTGELFF. The whole variable domain, remainder taken from reference TRBV11-2 and TRBJ2-2, is EAGVAQSPRYKIIEKRQSVAFWCNPISGHATLYWYQQILGQGPKLLIQFQNNGVVDDSQLPKDRFSAERLKGVDSTLKIQPAKLEDSAVYLCASRSDRWTGELFFGEGSRLTVL.

The chain couples TRBV6-5 to TRBJ2-2, with a weak D call TRBD2 (5 bases). V lost 2 bases and J 9 bases, leaving 13 bases between the germline ends. This CDR3 has 14 amino acids. CDR1 and CDR2 (germline): MNHEY, SVGAGI. As DNA, the CDR3 is TGTGCCAGCAGTTACGTCTCTTCTAGCCGGGAGCTGTTTTTT. Its translation: CASSYVSSSRELFF.

This chain uses TRBV6-5 with TRBJ2-2; D is uncertain. Germline assignment: CDR1 MNHEY and CDR2 SVGAGI. V was pared by 7 bases and J by 9 bases, with 18 bases between. The CDR3 contains 14 residues. DNA of the CDR3: TGTGCCAGCACTCTTGCGGTAACCATCCGGGAGCTGTTTTTT. Translation: CASTLAVTIRELFF.

V is TRBV20-1 and J is TRBJ1-1, with a weak D call TRBD1 (6 bases). Germline V lookup: CDR1 DFQATT, CDR2 SNEGSKA (reference sequence). The CDR3 extends over 13 amino acids. V was cut by 3 bases and J by 3 bases, with 11 bases left in between. The CDR3 region has the DNA TGCAGTGCTAGTCCTGGACAGTACACTGAAGCTTTCTTT. It is translated as CSASPGQYTEAFF.

This sequence joins TRBV30 and TRBJ1-6, with 8 bases lining up with TRBD1. The CDR3 runs 16 residues. Germline V lookup: CDR1 GTSNPN, CDR2 SVGIG (reference sequence). J lost 14 bases, V lost 0 bases, and 15 bases had no gene match. The CDR3 loop is CAWSVWRLDRVLSLHF. CDR3 DNA: TGTGCCTGGAGTGTCTGGAGACTGGACAGGGTATTATCCCTCCACTTT.

The V call is TRBV5-1, the J call TRBJ2-2; D unresolved. Germline V CDR1 and CDR2: SGHRS, YFSETQ. The CDR3 totals 14 residues. Between the trimmed V and J ends, which lost 0 bases and 4 bases, there was a span of 7 bases. CDR3 region: CASSLDPGTGELFF. The CDR3 DNA reads as TGCGCCAGCAGCTTGGATCCGGGCACCGGGGAGCTGTTTTTT.

The V and J genes are TRBV7-9 and TRBJ1-2; 9 bases are a match to TRBD1. Trimming took 5 bases from V and 6 from J; bases not matched to a gene: 7. Germline V gene lookup returns CDR1 SEHNR and CDR2 FQNEAQ (reference sequence). The CDR3 totals 14 residues. The chain's CDR3 is CASSNGTGWHGYTF. CDR3 nucleotide sequence: TGTGCCAGCAGCAACGGGACAGGGTGGCATGGCTACACCTTC.